This T cell receptor (beta chain) was captured in a study of T-cell memory formation after mild COVID-19. Study summary: The study found TCR clusters largely donor specific. General study points: CD4+ contracting clones were found mainly in CM and EM, and CD8+ ones in EMRA. CD4/CD8 balance characterized clones contracting day 15 to 85, and CD4+ skew characterized later expanders. Memory cells collected pre-infection included some clones that later responded, suggesting cross-reactive memory joined.

One entry per CDR3 protein, called by TCRdb with MiXCR from the 5' RACE reads. The table lists around 300,000 distinct CDR3 sequences, less than 20% of them singletons. From germline, CDR1 is SQVTM and CDR2 ANQGSEA. This CDR3 contains 14 residues. V shed 6 bases and J 4 bases; nucleotides not matched to a gene: 9. As for this clonotype: Its antigen is unknown.

The sequence was collected from a man aged 18 to 35 who had mild COVID-19 (a few samples of this study predate the infection). Cell type and time point are not known. Sample: PBMCs or a T cell subset sorted from them (not recorded which). This chain joins TRBV29-1 and TRBJ2-5; 9 bases match TRBD1. CDR3 region: CSVPGDRDRETQYF. The CDR3 DNA is TGCAGCGTACCGGGGGACAGGGATCGAGAGACCCAGTACTTC.